What follows are 8 T cell receptor beta chains derived from one specimen sequenced in a study of tumor and adjacent non-tumor tissue in lung cancer. The template was RNA from unsorted bulk tissue. The library came from three nested PCR rounds adapted from ARM-PCR protocols. Using its own MiXCR run on the multiplex PCR reads, TCRdb lists one record per CDR3 protein. This table holds 120,000 to 150,000 distinct CDR3 sequences, approximately 64% found once. The sample taken for sequencing was lung tumor tissue. The receptor set was obtained from a man in his sixties with small cell lung cancer.

There are a few counts of this clonotype. This chain joins TRBV6-5 and TRBJ2-1; D remains ambiguous. This CDR3 is built from 15 residues. Germline CDR1 MNHEY, CDR2 SVGAGI. The V end was cut by 2 bases, the J end by 2 bases, with 10 bases between. The CDR3 region has the DNA TGTGCCAGCAGTTACGGACGGCACGCCTACAATGAGCAGTTCTTC. It yields the protein CASSYGRHAYNEQFF.

Regarding this clonotype: Compared with germline, one end of the junction differs, possibly owing to a read error. CDR3 nucleotide sequence: TGTGTCAGCAGCTCTGGACTAGCAGGAGGGCCCTACAGTGAGCAGTTCTTC. Protein product: CVSSSGLAGGPYSEQFF. The chain employs TRBV11-3 and TRBJ2-1; 8 positions agree with TRBD2. Germline values: CDR1 SGHNT, CDR2 YENEEA. CDR3 length equals 17 residues. Supplemented by reference TRBV11-3 and TRBJ2-1, the full variable domain reads EAGVVQSPRYKIIEKKQPVAFWCNPISGHNTLYWYLQNLGQGPELLIRYENEEAVDDSQLPKDRFSAERLKGVDSTLKIQPAELGDSAVYLCVSSSGLAGGPYSEQFFGPGTRLTVL.

Concerning this clonotype: Compared with germline, one end of the junction differs, possibly owing to a read error. V gene TRBV5-4 combines with J gene TRBJ1-2, with a weak D call TRBD1 (5 bases). Per germline, CDR1 SGHNT and CDR2 YYREEE (reference sequence). This CDR3 comprises 12 residues. This CDR3 is CTSSLSGFGYTF. DNA of the CDR3: TGTACCAGTAGCTTGTCAGGGTTCGGCTACACCTTC.

The rearrangement joins TRBV29-1 to TRBJ2-3; TRBD1 might be the D (5 bases). There are 16 residues in the CDR3. Germline V gene data show CDR1 as SQVTM and CDR2 as ANQGSEA. V lost 2 bases, J lost 7 bases, and 22 bases lay in between. CDR3 in amino acids: CSVESLQANASNTQYF. CDR3 nucleotides: TGCAGCGTTGAATCTTTACAGGCTAACGCTTCAAATACGCAGTATTTT.

As regards this clonotype: This may be a read error: a much more frequent sequence differs by one nucleotide. Here the CDR3 omits its conserved ending phenylalanine or tryptophan, so a read error is the likely source. The chain has TRBV6-1 and TRBJ2-2; possible D gene TRBD1, 6 bases. The germline CDR1 and CDR2 sequences are MNHNS and SASEGT. V was cut by 8 bases and J by 8 bases, with 15 bases left in between. This CDR3 region has 13 residues. As DNA, the CDR3 is TGTGCCAGCGGCCTCAACAGGGAAGGGGAGCTGTTTTCT. Its translation is CASGLNREGELFS.

This rearrangement joins TRBV20-1 to TRBJ1-3; the match to TRBD1 covers 10 bases. After removal of 0 bases from V and 3 bases from J, the junction contained 8 bases not matched to a gene. The germline gives CDR1 DFQATT, CDR2 SNEGSKA (reference sequence). The CDR3 consists of 17 residues. The CDR3, as DNA: TGCAGTGCTAGAGATCCGGCACGGACAGGGGGTGGAAACACCATATATTTT. This sequence encodes CSARDPARTGGGNTIYF.

Ten or more counts support this clonotype. This chain joins TRBV5-6 and TRBJ1-2, with 9 bases that match TRBD1. Germline V CDR1 and CDR2: SGHDT, YYEEEE. The CDR3 totals 16 residues. With 2 bases clipped from V and 4 bases from J, the junction kept 9 bases outside the gene matches. CDR3 in DNA: TGTGCCAGCAGCTTAATTCCCGGGACAGGGTTCTATGGCTACACCTTC. Translated: CASSLIPGTGFYGYTF. The full variable domain, with the rest looked up from reference TRBV5-6 and TRBJ1-2, is DAGVTQSPTHLIKTRGQQVTLRCSPKSGHDTVSWYQQALGQGPQFIFQYYEEEERQRGNFPDRFSGHQFPNYSSELNVNALLLGDSALYLCASSLIPGTGFYGYTFGSGTRLTVV.

This clonotype has only one observation. Because it lacks the conserved phenylalanine or tryptophan at the end, this CDR3 is likely a read error. The rearrangement links TRBV6-1 to TRBJ2-7; 7 bases align to TRBD1. This CDR3 has 15 residues. The germline gives CDR1 MNHNS, CDR2 SASEGT. V was clipped by 7 bases and J by 2 bases; unmatched bases: 11. Here the CDR3 reads CASIEGGGLTYEQYL. CDR3 nucleotide sequence: TGTGCCAGCATCGAAGGGGGCGGCCTCACCTACGAGCAGTACTTA.